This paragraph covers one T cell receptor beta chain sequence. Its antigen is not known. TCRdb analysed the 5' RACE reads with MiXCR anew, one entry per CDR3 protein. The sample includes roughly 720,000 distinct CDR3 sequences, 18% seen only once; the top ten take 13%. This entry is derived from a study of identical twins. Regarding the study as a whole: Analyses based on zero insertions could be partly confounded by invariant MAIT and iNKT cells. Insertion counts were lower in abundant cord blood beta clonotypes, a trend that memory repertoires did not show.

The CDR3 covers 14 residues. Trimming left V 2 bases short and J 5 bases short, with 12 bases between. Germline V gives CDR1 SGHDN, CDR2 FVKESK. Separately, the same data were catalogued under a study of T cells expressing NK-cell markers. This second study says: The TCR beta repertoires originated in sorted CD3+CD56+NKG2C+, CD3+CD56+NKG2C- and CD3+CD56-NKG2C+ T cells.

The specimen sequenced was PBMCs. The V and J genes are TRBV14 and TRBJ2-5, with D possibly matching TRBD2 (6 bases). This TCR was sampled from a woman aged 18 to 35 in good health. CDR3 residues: CASSQFSGVETQYF. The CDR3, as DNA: TGTGCCAGCAGCCAATTTTCGGGGGTGGAGACCCAGTACTTC.